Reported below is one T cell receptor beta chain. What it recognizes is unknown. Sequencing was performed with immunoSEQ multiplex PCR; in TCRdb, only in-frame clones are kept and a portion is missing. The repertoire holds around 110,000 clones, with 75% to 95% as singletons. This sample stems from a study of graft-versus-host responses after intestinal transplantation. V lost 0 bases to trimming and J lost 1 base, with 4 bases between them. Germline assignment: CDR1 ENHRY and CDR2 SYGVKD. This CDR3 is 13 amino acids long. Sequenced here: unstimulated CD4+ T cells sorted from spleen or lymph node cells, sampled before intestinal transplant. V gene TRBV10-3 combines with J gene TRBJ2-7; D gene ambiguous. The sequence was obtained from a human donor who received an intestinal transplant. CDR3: CAISESNSYEQYF. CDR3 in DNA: TGTGCCATCAGTGAGTCCAATTCCTACGAGCAGTACTTC.